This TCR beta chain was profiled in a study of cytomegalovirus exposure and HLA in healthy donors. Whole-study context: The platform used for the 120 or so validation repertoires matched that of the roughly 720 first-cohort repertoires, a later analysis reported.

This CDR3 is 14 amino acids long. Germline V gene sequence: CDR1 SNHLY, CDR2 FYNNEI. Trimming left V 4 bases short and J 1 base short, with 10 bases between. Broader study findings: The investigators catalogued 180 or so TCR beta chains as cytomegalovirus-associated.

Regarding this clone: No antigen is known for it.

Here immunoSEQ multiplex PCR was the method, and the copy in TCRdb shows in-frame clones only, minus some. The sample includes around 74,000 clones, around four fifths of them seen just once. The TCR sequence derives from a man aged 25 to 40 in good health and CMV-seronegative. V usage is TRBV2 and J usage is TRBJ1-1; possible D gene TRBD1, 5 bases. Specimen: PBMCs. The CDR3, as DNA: TGTGCCAGCAGTGTGCGGACAACGAACACTGAAGCTTTCTTT. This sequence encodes CASSVRTTNTEAFF.